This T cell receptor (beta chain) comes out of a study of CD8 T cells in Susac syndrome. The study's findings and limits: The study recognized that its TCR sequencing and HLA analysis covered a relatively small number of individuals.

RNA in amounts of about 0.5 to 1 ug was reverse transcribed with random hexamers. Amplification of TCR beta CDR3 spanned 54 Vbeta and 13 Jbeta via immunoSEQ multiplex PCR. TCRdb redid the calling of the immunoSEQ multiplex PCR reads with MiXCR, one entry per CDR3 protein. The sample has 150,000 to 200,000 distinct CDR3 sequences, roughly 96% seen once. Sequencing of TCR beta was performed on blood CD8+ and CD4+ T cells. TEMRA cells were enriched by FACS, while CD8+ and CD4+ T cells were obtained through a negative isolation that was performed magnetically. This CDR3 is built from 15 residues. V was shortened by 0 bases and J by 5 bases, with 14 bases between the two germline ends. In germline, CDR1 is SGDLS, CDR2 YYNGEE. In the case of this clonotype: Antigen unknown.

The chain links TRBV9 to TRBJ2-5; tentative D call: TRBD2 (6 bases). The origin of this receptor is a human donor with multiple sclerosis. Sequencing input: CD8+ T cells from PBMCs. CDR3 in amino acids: CASSVEGGRLETQYF. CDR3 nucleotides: TGTGCCAGCAGCGTAGAGGGTGGGAGGTTGGAGACCCAGTACTTC.